Sequencing of this T cell receptor beta chain was carried out in a study of blood T cell repertoires in COVID-19. Background on the study: Some COVID-19 samples were acute and others convalescent; all came from the United States, Italy and Spain. T cells, B-cell-depleted T cells, or PBMCs supplied cDNA or gDNA.

V lost 6 bases to trimming and J lost 5 bases, with 19 bases between them. The V gene's germline CDR1 is MNHEY and CDR2 SVGAGI. CDR3 length equals 15 residues. Authors' data handling: Scientists estimated how many nucleated cells there were by amplifying reference gene primers. Measured with immunoSEQ multiplex PCR; TCRdb has only the in-frame clones, and not every one. That table supplies the V and J calls and clone size; D and trimming were determined from the DNA. The sample lists 130,000 to 150,000 clones, approximately 87% occurring once. Source material: peripheral blood. This rearrangement joins TRBV6-5 to TRBJ1-1; D uncertain. The sequence was collected from a woman between 35 and 50 years old with acute or convalescent COVID-19. CDR3 coding DNA: TGTGCCAGCAGCACGAGCAGGTTGGGTGCGACTGAAGCTTTCTTT. Translating it yields CASSTSRLGATEAFF.